This T cell receptor beta chain was captured in a study of CD8 T cells in Susac syndrome. A single count supports this clonotype. It was with random hexamers that roughly 0.45 to 1 ug RNA was reverse transcribed. It was immunoSEQ multiplex PCR that amplified TCR beta CDR3 across 54 Vbeta and 13 Jbeta. In TCRdb, the immunoSEQ multiplex PCR reads were re-called with MiXCR into one record per CDR3 protein. The data hold roughly 130,000 distinct CDR3 sequences, with 85% to 95% observed a single time. The CDR3 loop spans 13 amino acids. Germline values: CDR1 MDHEN, CDR2 SYDVKM. V lost 10 bases and J lost 9, with 16 bases in between. Sequencing targeted TCR beta in T cells from blood (CD8+ and CD4+). TEMRA cells underwent FACS enrichment and CD8+ and CD4+ T cells underwent negative isolation.

This TCR was recovered from a human donor with multiple sclerosis. Sequenced: CD4+ T cells from PBMCs. The chain recombines TRBV28 with TRBJ1-6; no clear D. The CDR3 sequence: CANGLNYGSPLHF. Here the CDR3 DNA reads TGTGCCAACGGCTTAAATTACGGTTCACCCCTCCACTTT. Complete variable domain (other parts from reference TRBV28 and TRBJ1-6): DVKVTQSSRYLVKRTGEKVFLECVQDMDHENMFWYRQDPGLGLRLIYFSYDVKMKEKGDIPEGYSVSREKKERFSLILESASTNQTSMYLCANGLNYGSPLHFGNGTRLTVT.